This T cell receptor (beta chain) was recovered during a study of vaccination effects on CD4 cells after COVID-19. The CDR3 covers 14 residues. Germline CDR1 and CDR2: MGHRA and YSYEKL. Trimming stripped 4 bases from V and 7 bases from J, with 17 bases between. Profiled with immunoSEQ multiplex PCR; TCRdb holds only in-frame clones, not every one. This sample yields around 63,000 clones, of which about 71% are seen a single time; 3.7% belongs to the top ten. With regard to this clone: Its cognate antigen is unknown.

Antigen-specific CD4+ T cells were expanded (with viral peptide pools) by the ViraFEST assay ahead of sequencing. On roughly day 10 of culture, CD4+ T cells were separated out. Nucleocapsid antibodies stayed negative before and after vaccination, showing no earlier SARS-CoV-2 infection. The sequence was obtained from a human donor who received a COVID-19 vaccine. The sequenced sample was CD4+ T cells from PBMCs cultured with HCoV-OC43 spike peptides, obtained before COVID-19 vaccination. Documented subset: HCoV-OC43 spike overlapping peptide pool stimulation. The rearrangement joins TRBV4-1 to TRBJ2-7; the D is unclear. The CDR3 region is CASSPARRPGEQYV. The CDR3 DNA reads as TGCGCCAGCAGCCCAGCTCGGCGTCCTGGGGAGCAGTACGTC.